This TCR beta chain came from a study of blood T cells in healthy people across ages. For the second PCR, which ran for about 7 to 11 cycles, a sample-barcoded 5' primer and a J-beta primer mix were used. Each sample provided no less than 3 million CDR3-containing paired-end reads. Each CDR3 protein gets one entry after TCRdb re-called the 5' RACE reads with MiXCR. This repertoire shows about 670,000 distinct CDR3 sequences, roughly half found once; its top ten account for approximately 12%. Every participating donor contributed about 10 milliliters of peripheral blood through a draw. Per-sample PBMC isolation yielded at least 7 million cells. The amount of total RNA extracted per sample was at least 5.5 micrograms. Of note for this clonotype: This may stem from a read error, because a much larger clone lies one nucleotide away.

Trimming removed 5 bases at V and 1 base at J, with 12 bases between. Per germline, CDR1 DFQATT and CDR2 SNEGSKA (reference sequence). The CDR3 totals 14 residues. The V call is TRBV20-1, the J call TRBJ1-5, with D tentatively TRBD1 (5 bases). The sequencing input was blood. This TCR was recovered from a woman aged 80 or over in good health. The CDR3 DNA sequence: TGCAGTGCTTTCCGGGCAGGGAGCAATCAGCCCCAGCATTTT. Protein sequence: CSAFRAGSNQPQHF.